The T cell receptor (beta chain) under discussion was sequenced for a study of CD8+CD57+ T cells in acquired aplastic anemia (dated by TCRdb to the late 2010s). About the investigation overall: A mean of about 3.2 ug of DNA, ranging from roughly 0.2 to 27.4 ug, was extracted from sorted CD4+ and CD8+ cells. CD8+CD57+ expansion was defined as frequency above the mean frequency observed in healthy subjects. On the study overall, not on this receptor specifically: About 30 CD8+ CDR3 sequences were found in both patients and controls but appeared to be highly expressed in patients and within the immunodominant clones of the patients. No significant difference in CD8+ Simpson's diversity was found between patients and healthy controls (P=0.060).

The CDR3 runs 15 amino acids, cysteine and phenylalanine included. Only the CDR3 portion is preserved as DNA: 45 bases, with reading frame beginning at the first base. CDR1 and CDR2 are drawn from the germline V gene: ENHRY, SYGVKD. V is trimmed back by 6 bases and J by 5 bases, and the junction contains 7 bases that no gene match accounts for. Genomic DNA was used as template for profiling of TCR beta VDJ combinations and CDR3 sequences. TCR repertoire sequencing was run on an Illumina HiSeq 2000. From the authors' description of their analysis: TRBV/TRBJ rearrangement plots, CDR3 size and DJ length profiles, and Simpson's diversity index were used to assess repertoires. The immunodominant clone was defined as the most abundant DNA sequence in deep sequencing data. CDR3 amino acid sequences were checked for sharing between subjects and were compared against published repertoires and the VDJdb database. The raw public data were reprocessed by TCRdb itself: fastp quality trimming at Q25, MiXCR clonotype calling, in-frame beta chains only. Rows with a matching CDR3 protein are joined into one entry that keeps the most common DNA and genes. V and J calls and clone size were set by TCRdb, not the authors. The sample has around 180,000 distinct CDR3 sequences on record, approximately 48% of them singletons. About 2% of the sample comes from the top ten.

This clonotype was found many times. Its antigen is unknown. There are no base qualities to consult, and no much larger clone falls within one base. The patients picked for sequencing were ones in whom flow cytometry had shown an expansion of CD8+CD57+ cells. All patients had severe acquired aplastic anemia diagnosed by International Study of Aplastic Anemia and Agranulocytosis and Camitta criteria. At the time blood was sampled, none of the patients had received any therapy. The study deep-sequenced TCR repertoires of sorted CD4+ and CD8+ blood T cells from severe aplastic anemia patients and healthy subjects. Patients were enrolled under clinicaltrials.gov protocols 00001620, 01623167, 00001397, 00071045, 00081523 and 00961064 in the USA. Ficoll-Paque density gradient centrifugation was used to isolate peripheral blood mononuclear cells. CD4+ and CD8+ T cells were sorted by FACS or magnetic beads before DNA extraction.

Here the chain combines TRBV10-3 and TRBJ2-2, with 9 bases matching TRBD1. This receptor was obtained from a human donor with aplastic anemia. Material for sequencing was sorted CD4+, CD8+, or CD8+CD57+ T cells (not recorded which) from PBMCs. The CDR3 amino acid sequence is: CAIRGQGRATGELFF. Here is the DNA: TGTGCCATCAGGGGACAGGGAAGAGCTACCGGGGAGCTGTTTTTT.